These 17 T cell receptor beta chains were sequenced from one sample in a study of blood T cell repertoires in COVID-19. Sequencing was performed with immunoSEQ multiplex PCR; in TCRdb, only in-frame clones are kept and a portion is missing. The repertoire holds 100,000 to 110,000 clones, with approximately 80% as singletons. The source material was peripheral blood. These receptors were collected from a man aged 45-60 years with active or convalescent COVID-19.

The chain employs TRBV19 and TRBJ1-2, with a weak D call TRBD1 (5 bases). This CDR3 is built from 13 residues. CDR1 and CDR2 from the germline V gene are LNHDA and SQIVND (reference sequence). Trimming took 8 bases from V and 3 from J, leaving 13 bases between them. CDR3 DNA sequence: TGTGCCAGTCACCGGGGGATCGACTATGGCTACACCTTC. Translation: CASHRGIDYGYTF.

The rearrangement links TRBV6-6 to TRBJ2-7; weak D call: TRBD2 (5 bases). The V gene's germline CDR1 is MNHNY and CDR2 SVGAGI (reference sequence). The CDR3 runs 14 residues. V dropped 2 bases and J dropped 7 bases, with 15 bases sitting between them. CDR3 in amino acids: CASSYPSGEGEQYF. The CDR3 DNA sequence: TGTGCCAGCAGTTACCCCTCCGGGGAAGGAGAGCAGTACTTC.

The chain combines TRBV11-2 with TRBJ1-4; D uncertain. The CDR3 runs 14 residues. CDR1 and CDR2 (germline): SGHAT, FQNNGV. V lost 2 bases, J lost 5 bases, and 9 bases lay in between. CDR3 sequence reads: CASSLHPQNEKLFF. In DNA form, the CDR3 reads TGTGCCAGCAGCTTACATCCCCAGAATGAAAAACTGTTTTTT.

This chain joins TRBV30 and TRBJ1-1; D unresolved. V was trimmed by 1 base and J by 13 bases, leaving 16 bases between them. The CDR3 runs to 12 residues. Germline V gene data show CDR1 as GTSNPN and CDR2 as SVGIG (reference sequence). This chain's CDR3 is CAWSDGIGRGFF. The CDR3 DNA reads as TGTGCCTGGAGTGACGGAATCGGCCGGGGTTTCTTT. Drawing the rest from reference TRBV30 and TRBJ1-1, the complete variable domain is SQTIHQWPATLVQPVGSPLSLECTVEGTSNPNLYWYRQAAGRGLQLLFYSVGIGQISSEVPQNLSASRPQDRQFILSSKKLLLSDSGFYLCAWSDGIGRGFFGQGTRLTVV.

The V call is TRBV5-6, the J call TRBJ2-7; D might be TRBD1 (5 bases). This CDR3 contains 13 residues. Trimming took off 4 bases at V and 3 bases at J, with 11 bases between the two ends. Germline assignment: CDR1 SGHDT and CDR2 YYEEEE. DNA for the CDR3: TGTGCCAGCAGCAAAAAGACAGACTACGAGCAGTACTTC. This encodes CASSKKTDYEQYF. The variable domain in full, with the rest retrieved from reference TRBV5-6 and TRBJ2-7, is DAGVTQSPTHLIKTRGQQVTLRCSPKSGHDTVSWYQQALGQGPQFIFQYYEEEERQRGNFPDRFSGHQFPNYSSELNVNALLLGDSALYLCASSKKTDYEQYFGPGTRLTVT.

V and J are TRBV2 and TRBJ2-2; no clear D. This CDR3 has 13 residues. Per germline, CDR1 SNHLY and CDR2 FYNNEI. Trimming took 4 bases from V and 6 from J, leaving 9 bases between them. Here the CDR3 DNA reads TGTGCCAGCAGTGGTACTTTAGCCGGGGAGCTGTTTTTT. Translating gives CASSGTLAGELFF.

This chain connects TRBV12-3 or TRBV12-4 to TRBJ2-1, with a possible D match to TRBD1 (5 bases). V lost 2 bases to trimming and J lost 8 bases, with 10 bases between them. The CDR3 is 13 residues long. The CDR3 spells CASSLTGRDEQFF. Written as DNA, the CDR3 is TGTGCCAGCAGTTTAACAGGCCGGGATGAGCAGTTCTTC.

This chain uses TRBV3-1 (or the pseudogene TRBV3-2) with TRBJ2-4; D might be TRBD1 (5 bases). The germline CDR1 and CDR2 sequences are LGHDT and YNNKEL (reference sequence). The V and J ends lost 1 base and 2 bases respectively, with 6 bases between them. The CDR3 extends over 14 amino acids. The CDR3: CASSQAGPKNIQYF. CDR3 in DNA: TGTGCCAGCAGCCAAGCAGGGCCCAAAAACATTCAGTACTTC.

The gene calls are TRBV28 and TRBJ1-5; the D gene is possibly TRBD1 (5 bases). Germline CDR1 MDHEN, CDR2 SYDVKM. This CDR3 is built from 15 residues. With 4 bases removed from V and 4 bases from J, the gap between germline ends came to 14 bases. CDR3: CASSSVLGGNQPQHF. The CDR3 nucleotides read TGTGCCAGCAGTTCAGTCCTGGGGGGTAATCAGCCCCAGCATTTT.

The sample holds a few counts of this clone. The chain uses TRBV7-9 and TRBJ1-5; 7 bases are shared with TRBD1. The V gene end was trimmed by 5 bases and the J gene end by 9 bases; junction bases not matched to a gene: 4. Germline CDR1 is SEHNR and CDR2 is FQNEAQ (reference sequence). The CDR3 extends over 12 amino acids. The CDR3 reads CASSQDRSPQHF. CDR3 DNA: TGTGCCAGCAGCCAGGACAGGTCGCCCCAGCATTTT. Looking up the rest from reference TRBV7-9 and TRBJ1-5 gives the full variable domain: DTGVSQNPRHKITKRGQNVTFRCDPISEHNRLYWYRQTLGQGPEFLTYFQNEAQLEKSRLLSDRFSAERPKGSFSTLEIQRTEQGDSAMYLCASSQDRSPQHFGDGTRLSIL.

This chain connects TRBV7-8 to TRBJ2-2; possibly TRBD1 for D (5 bases). V shed 3 bases and J shed 5 bases, with 13 bases lying between them. Germline V lookup: CDR1 SGHVS, CDR2 FQNEAQ. The CDR3 consists of 15 residues. CDR3 sequence reads: CASSFQGRGTGELFF. In DNA, the CDR3 is TGTGCCAGCAGCTTTCAGGGAAGGGGAACCGGGGAGCTGTTTTTT.

V gene TRBV9 combines with J gene TRBJ2-1; D unresolved. The V and J ends lost 2 bases and 8 bases respectively, with 5 bases between them. The length of the CDR3 is 11 residues. Germline CDR1 reads SGDLS; CDR2 reads YYNGEE. As DNA, the CDR3 is TGTGCCAGCAGCGTGGGCGATGAGCAGTTCTTC. It translates to CASSVGDEQFF.

The rearrangement joins TRBV6-5 to TRBJ2-7; 9 nucleotides line up with TRBD2. Germline-derived CDR1 and CDR2 are MNHEY and SVGAGI. The CDR3 has 14 amino acids. V lost 5 bases, J lost 7 bases, and 9 bases stayed unmatched. The CDR3 sequence: CASSPQREAGEQYF. The CDR3 coding sequence is TGTGCCAGCAGTCCCCAGCGGGAGGCGGGGGAGCAGTACTTC.

The chain carries TRBV11-2 and TRBJ2-1; TRBD2 aligns across 9 bases. The CDR3 runs 15 residues. With 3 bases clipped from V and 7 bases from J, the junction kept 7 bases outside the gene matches. The germline CDR1 and CDR2 sequences are SGHAT and FQNNGV. The CDR3 here is CASSFRLADHNEQFF. The CDR3 DNA is TGTGCCAGCAGCTTTCGACTAGCGGACCATAATGAGCAGTTCTTC. Drawing the rest from reference TRBV11-2 and TRBJ2-1, the complete variable domain is EAGVAQSPRYKIIEKRQSVAFWCNPISGHATLYWYQQILGQGPKLLIQFQNNGVVDDSQLPKDRFSAERLKGVDSTLKIQPAKLEDSAVYLCASSFRLADHNEQFFGPGTRLTVL.

This clone has only a few counts. CDR3 nucleotides: TGTGCCATCAGTGAGTCTGGGGGCCGGGGCACTGAAGCTTTCTTT. Translation gives CAISESGGRGTEAFF. This sequence joins TRBV10-3 and TRBJ1-1, with D possibly TRBD1 on 6 matching bases. Trimming removed 0 bases from V and 4 bases from J, with 12 bases in between. The length of the CDR3 is 15 residues. The germline V gene has CDR1 ENHRY and CDR2 SYGVKD.

The CDR3, as DNA: TGTGCCAGCAGTGAAACTGGACAGAACATTAACTATGGCTACACCTTC. It is translated as CASSETGQNINYGYTF. This chain uses TRBV6-1 with TRBJ1-2, with a tentative D call TRBD1 (6 bases). Germline V gene sequence: CDR1 MNHNS, CDR2 SASEGT. The CDR3 contains 16 residues. V was shortened by 2 bases and J by 1 base, with 14 bases between the two germline ends.

V usage is TRBV7-9 and J usage is TRBJ2-1; 9 nucleotides align to TRBD2. Germline V gene sequence: CDR1 SEHNR, CDR2 FQNEAQ (reference sequence). There are 14 residues in the CDR3. J was trimmed by 9 bases and V by 0 bases; bases with no gene match: 3. As DNA, the CDR3 is TGTGCCAGCAGCTTAGCACGAGCGGGAGGTGAGCAGTTCTTC. Its protein is CASSLARAGGEQFF.